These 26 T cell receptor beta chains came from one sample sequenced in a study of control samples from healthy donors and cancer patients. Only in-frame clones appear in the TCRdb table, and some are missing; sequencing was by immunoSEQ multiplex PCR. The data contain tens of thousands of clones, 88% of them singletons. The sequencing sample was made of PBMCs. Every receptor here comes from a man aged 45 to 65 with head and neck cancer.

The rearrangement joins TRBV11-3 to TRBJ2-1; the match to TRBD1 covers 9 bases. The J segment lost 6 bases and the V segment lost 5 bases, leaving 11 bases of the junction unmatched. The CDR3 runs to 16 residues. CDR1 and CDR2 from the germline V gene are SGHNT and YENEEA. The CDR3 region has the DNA TGTGCCAGCAGCCGATCCAGGGGACAGGGTCGCAATGAGCAGTTCTTC. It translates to CASSRSRGQGRNEQFF.

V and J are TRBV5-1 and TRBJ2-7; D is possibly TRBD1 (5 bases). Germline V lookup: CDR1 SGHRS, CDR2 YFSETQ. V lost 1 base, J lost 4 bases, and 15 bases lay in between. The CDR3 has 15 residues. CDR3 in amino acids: CASSLSGAITYEQYF. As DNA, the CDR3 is TGCGCCAGCAGCTTGTCTGGGGCCATCACTTACGAGCAGTACTTC.

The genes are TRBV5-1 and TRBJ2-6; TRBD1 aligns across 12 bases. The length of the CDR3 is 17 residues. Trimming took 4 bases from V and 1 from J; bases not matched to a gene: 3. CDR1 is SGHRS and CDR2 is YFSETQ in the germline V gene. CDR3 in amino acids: CASSAGQGASGANVLTF. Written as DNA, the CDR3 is TGCGCCAGCAGCGCGGGACAGGGGGCGTCTGGGGCCAACGTCCTGACTTTC.

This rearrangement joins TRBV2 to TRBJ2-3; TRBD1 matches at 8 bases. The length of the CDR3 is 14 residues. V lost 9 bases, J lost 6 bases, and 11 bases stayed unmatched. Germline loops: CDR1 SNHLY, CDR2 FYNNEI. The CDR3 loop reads CASKRAGGVDTQYF. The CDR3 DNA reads TGTGCCAGTAAGAGGGCAGGGGGCGTCGATACGCAGTATTTT.

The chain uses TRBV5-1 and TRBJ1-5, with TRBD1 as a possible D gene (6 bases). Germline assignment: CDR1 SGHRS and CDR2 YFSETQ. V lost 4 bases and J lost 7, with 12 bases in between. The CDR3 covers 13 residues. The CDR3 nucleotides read TGCGCCAGCAGCAGGGACATAGGACAGCCCCAGCATTTT. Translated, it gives CASSRDIGQPQHF. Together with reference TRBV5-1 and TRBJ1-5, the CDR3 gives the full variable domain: KAGVTQTPRYLIKTRGQQVTLSCSPISGHRSVSWYQQTPGQGLQFLFEYFSETQRNKGNFPGRFSGRQFSNSRSEMNVSTLELGDSALYLCASSRDIGQPQHFGDGTRLSIL.

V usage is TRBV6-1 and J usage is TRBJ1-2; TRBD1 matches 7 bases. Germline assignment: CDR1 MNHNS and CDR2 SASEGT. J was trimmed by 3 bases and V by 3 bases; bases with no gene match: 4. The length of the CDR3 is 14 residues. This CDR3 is CASSETGNDYGYTF. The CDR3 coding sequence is TGTGCCAGCAGTGAGACAGGGAATGACTATGGCTACACCTTC.

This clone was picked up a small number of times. CDR3 in DNA: TGCAGCGTTGTGCGGGGGTCCAATGAGCAGTTCTTC. Encoded protein: CSVVRGSNEQFF. The chain carries TRBV29-1 and TRBJ2-1, with 7 bases fitting TRBD2. With 4 bases clipped from V and 6 bases from J, the junction kept 3 bases outside the gene matches. The CDR3 is 12 amino acids. CDR1 is SQVTM and CDR2 is ANQGSEA in the germline V gene.

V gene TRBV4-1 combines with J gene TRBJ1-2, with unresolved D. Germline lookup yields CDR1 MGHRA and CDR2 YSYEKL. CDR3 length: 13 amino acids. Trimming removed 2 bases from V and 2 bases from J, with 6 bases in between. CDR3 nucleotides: TGCGCCAGCAGCCAATTAATAAACTATGGCTACACCTTC. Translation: CASSQLINYGYTF.

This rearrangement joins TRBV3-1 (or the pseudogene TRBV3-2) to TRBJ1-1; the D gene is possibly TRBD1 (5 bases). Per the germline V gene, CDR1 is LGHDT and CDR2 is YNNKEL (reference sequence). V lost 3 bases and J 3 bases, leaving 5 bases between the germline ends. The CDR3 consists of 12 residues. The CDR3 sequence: CASSQGDTEAFF. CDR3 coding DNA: TGTGCCAGCAGCCAGGGGGACACTGAAGCTTTCTTT.

The CDR3 region has the DNA TGTGCTAGTGGCCCTGGGGGGCCCCAGCATTTT. This translates into CASGPGGPQHF. The chain employs TRBV12-5 and TRBJ1-5; maybe TRBD1 (5 bases). The germline V gene encodes CDR1 LGHNT and CDR2 FRNRAP. Deletions cut 6 bases from V and 9 bases from J, with 9 bases between. The CDR3 contains 11 residues.

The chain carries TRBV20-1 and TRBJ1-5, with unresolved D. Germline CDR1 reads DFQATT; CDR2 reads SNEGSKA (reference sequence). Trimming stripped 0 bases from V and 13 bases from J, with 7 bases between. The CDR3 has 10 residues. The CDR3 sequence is CSARDLVQHF. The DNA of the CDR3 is TGCAGTGCTAGAGATTTAGTTCAGCATTTT.

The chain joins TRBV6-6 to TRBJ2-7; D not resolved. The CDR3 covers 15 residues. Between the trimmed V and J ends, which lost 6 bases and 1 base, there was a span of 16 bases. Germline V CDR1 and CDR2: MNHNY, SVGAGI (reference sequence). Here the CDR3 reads CASRTWASFSYEQYF. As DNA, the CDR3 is TGTGCCAGCAGGACATGGGCCAGTTTTTCCTACGAGCAGTACTTC.

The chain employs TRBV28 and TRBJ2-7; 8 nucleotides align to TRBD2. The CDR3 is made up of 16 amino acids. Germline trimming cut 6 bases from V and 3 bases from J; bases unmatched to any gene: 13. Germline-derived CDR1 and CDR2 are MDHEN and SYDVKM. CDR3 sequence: CASSPPSGTRRYEQYF. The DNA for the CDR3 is TGTGCCAGCAGCCCCCCGAGTGGGACTAGACGCTACGAGCAGTACTTC.

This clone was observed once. The CDR3 DNA follows: TGCGCCAGCAGCTTGGGGACAGGGAACTCCTACAATGAGCAGTTCTTC. This translates into CASSLGTGNSYNEQFF. This chain uses TRBV5-1 with TRBJ2-1; 8 nucleotides align to TRBD1. This CDR3 region has 16 residues. Germline V CDR1 and CDR2: SGHRS, YFSETQ. Trimming cost V 0 bases and J 0 bases; bases outside gene matches: 2.

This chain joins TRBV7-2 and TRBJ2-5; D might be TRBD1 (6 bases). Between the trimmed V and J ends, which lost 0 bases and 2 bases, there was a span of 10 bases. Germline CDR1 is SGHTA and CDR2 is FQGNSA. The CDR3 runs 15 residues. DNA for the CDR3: TGTGCCAGCAGCTTAGCCGTGACAGGACAAGAGACCCAGTACTTC. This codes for CASSLAVTGQETQYF.

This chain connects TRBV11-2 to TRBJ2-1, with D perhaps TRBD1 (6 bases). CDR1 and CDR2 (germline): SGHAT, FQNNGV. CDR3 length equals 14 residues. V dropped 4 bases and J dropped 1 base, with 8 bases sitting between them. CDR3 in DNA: TGTGCCAGCAGCTCCCAGGGGTCCTACAATGAGCAGTTCTTC. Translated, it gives CASSSQGSYNEQFF.

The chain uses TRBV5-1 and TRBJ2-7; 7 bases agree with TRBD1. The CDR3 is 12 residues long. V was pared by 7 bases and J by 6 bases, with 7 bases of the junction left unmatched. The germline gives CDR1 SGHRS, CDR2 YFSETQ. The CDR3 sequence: CASQGESVEQYF. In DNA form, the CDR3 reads TGCGCCAGCCAGGGGGAGTCGGTCGAGCAGTACTTC.

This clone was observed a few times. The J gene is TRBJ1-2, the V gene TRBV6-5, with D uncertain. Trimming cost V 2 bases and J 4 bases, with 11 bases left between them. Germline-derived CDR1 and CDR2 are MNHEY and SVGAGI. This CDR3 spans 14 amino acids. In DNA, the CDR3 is TGTGCCAGCAGTTACCGACAAATACCCTATGGCTACACCTTC. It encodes CASSYRQIPYGYTF.

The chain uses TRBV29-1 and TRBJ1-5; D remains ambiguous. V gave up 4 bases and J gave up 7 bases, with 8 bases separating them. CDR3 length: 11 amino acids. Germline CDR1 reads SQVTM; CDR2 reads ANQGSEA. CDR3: CSVGEEQPQHF. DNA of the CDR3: TGCAGCGTTGGAGAGGAACAGCCCCAGCATTTT.

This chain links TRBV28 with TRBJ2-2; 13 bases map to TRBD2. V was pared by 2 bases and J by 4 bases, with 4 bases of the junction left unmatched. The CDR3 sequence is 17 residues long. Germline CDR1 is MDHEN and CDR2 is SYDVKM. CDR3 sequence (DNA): TGTGCCAGCAGTTTAGGACTAGCGGGGGCGGGCACCGGGGAGCTGTTTTTT. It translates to CASSLGLAGAGTGELFF.

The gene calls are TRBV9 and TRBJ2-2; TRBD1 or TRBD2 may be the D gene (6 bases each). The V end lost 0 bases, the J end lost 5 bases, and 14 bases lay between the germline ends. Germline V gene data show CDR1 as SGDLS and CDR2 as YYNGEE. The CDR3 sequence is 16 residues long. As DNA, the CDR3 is TGTGCCAGCAGCGTAGAATCACGAGGGGGGACCGGGGAGCTGTTTTTT. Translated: CASSVESRGGTGELFF.

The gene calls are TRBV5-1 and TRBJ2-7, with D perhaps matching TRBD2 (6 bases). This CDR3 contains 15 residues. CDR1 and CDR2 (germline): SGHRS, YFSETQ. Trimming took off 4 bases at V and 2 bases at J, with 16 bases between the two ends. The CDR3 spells CASSPGAVVTYEQYF. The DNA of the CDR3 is TGCGCCAGCAGCCCGGGAGCAGTTGTAACCTACGAGCAGTACTTC. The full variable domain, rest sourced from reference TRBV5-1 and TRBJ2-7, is KAGVTQTPRYLIKTRGQQVTLSCSPISGHRSVSWYQQTPGQGLQFLFEYFSETQRNKGNFPGRFSGRQFSNSRSEMNVSTLELGDSALYLCASSPGAVVTYEQYFGPGTRLTVT.

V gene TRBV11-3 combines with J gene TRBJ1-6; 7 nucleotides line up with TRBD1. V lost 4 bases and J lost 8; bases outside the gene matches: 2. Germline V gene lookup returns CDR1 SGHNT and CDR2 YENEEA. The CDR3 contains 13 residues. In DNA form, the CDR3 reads TGTGCCAGCAGCTCAGACAGGGATTCACCCCTCCACTTT. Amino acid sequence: CASSSDRDSPLHF.

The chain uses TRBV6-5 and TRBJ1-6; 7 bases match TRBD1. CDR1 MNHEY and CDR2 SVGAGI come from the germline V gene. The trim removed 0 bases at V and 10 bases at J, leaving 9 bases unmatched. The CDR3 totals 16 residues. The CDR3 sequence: CASSYSQQGLGSPLHF. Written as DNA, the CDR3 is TGTGCCAGCAGTTACTCGCAACAGGGGTTGGGATCACCCCTCCACTTT.

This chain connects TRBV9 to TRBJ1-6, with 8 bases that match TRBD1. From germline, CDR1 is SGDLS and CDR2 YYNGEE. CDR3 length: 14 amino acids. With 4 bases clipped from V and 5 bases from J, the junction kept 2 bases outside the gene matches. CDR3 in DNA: TGTGCCAGCAGCCTGACAGGGGATAATTCACCCCTCCACTTT. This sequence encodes CASSLTGDNSPLHF.

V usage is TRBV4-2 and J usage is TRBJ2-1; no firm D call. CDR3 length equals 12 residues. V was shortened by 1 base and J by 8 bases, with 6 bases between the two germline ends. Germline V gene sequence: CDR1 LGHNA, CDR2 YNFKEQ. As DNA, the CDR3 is TGTGCCAGCAGCCAAGGATCGGATGAGCAGTTCTTC. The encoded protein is CASSQGSDEQFF.